The clone carrying this T cell receptor beta chain was found a few times. These data are taken from a study of vaccination and CD4 T cells after COVID-19. Each CDR3 protein is one row after TCRdb ran MiXCR on the PCR reads. Of 15,000 to 20,000 distinct CDR3 sequences listed, 60% to 80% are singletons. The germline V and J ends were trimmed by 3 bases and 4 bases, with 7 bases remaining between them. The germline gives CDR1 LNHDA, CDR2 SQIVND (reference sequence). The CDR3 is made up of 13 amino acids. Specimen: CD4+ T cells from blood, collected before SARS-CoV-2 vaccination. The chain is built from TRBV19 and TRBJ2-1; tentative D call: TRBD1 (6 bases). This sequence originates from a human donor who had recovered from COVID-19. CDR3 protein: CASSIDRYNEQFF. The CDR3 DNA reads TGTGCCAGTAGTATTGACAGGTACAATGAGCAGTTCTTC.